This note documents a single T cell receptor (beta chain) sequence. This table comes from immunoSEQ multiplex PCR, and its TCRdb copy is limited to in-frame clones, with some not included. The sample includes 55,000 to 75,000 clones, more than 90% of them seen just once. V lost 5 bases and J lost 3, with 23 bases in between. CDR3 length: 17 amino acids. This sample was taken from a study of shared T cell receptors in the human thymus. This TCR was recovered from a human donor. The chain combines TRBV6-7 with TRBJ2-7; TRBD1 might be the D (6 bases). TRBV6-7 is placed among ORFs of uncertain function. The sequenced material came from thymocytes. CDR3 DNA: TGTGCCAGCAGTAGGGGACACGGATGTCCGGTCTACTACGAGCAGTACTTC. Translating it yields CASSRGHGCPVYYEQYF.